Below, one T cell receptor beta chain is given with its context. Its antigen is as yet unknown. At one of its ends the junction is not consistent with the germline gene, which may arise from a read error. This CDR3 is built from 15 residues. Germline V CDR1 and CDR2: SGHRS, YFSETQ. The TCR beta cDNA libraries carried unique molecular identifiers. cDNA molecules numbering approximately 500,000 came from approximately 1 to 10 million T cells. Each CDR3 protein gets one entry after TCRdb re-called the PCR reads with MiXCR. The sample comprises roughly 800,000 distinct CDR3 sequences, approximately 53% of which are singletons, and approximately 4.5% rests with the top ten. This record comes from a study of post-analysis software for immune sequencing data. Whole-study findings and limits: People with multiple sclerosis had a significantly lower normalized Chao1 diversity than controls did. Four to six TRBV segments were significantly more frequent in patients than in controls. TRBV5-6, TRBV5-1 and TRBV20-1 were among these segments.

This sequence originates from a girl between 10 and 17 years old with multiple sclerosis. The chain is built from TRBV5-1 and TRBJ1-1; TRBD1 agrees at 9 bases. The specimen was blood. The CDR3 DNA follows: TGTGCCAGCAGCTTGGGGACAGGGTCGAACACTGAAGCTTTCTTT. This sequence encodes CASSLGTGSNTEAFF.